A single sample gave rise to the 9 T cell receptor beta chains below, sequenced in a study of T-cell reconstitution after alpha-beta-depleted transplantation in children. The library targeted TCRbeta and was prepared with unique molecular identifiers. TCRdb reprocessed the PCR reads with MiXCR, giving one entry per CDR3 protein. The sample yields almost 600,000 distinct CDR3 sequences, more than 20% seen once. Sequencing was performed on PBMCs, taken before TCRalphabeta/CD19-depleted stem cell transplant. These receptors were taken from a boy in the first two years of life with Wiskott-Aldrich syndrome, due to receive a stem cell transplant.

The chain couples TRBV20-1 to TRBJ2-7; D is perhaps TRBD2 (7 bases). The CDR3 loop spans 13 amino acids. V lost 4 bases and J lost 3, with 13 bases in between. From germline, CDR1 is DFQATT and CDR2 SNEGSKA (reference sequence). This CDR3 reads CSATGRGYYEQYF. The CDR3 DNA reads TGCAGTGCTACGGGGAGGGGGTACTACGAGCAGTACTTC.

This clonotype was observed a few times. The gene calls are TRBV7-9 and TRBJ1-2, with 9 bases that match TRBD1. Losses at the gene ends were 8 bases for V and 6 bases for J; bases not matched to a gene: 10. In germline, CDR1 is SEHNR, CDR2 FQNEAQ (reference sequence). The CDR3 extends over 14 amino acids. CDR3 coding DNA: TGTGCCAGCGGAACAGGGGGCTGGTTGAATGGCTACACCTTC. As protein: CASGTGGWLNGYTF.

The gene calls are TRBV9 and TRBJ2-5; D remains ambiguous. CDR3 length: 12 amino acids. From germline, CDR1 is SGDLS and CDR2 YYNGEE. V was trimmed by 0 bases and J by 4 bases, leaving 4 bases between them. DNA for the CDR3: TGTGCCAGCAGCGTAGACGCAGAGACCCAGTACTTC. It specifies CASSVDAETQYF.

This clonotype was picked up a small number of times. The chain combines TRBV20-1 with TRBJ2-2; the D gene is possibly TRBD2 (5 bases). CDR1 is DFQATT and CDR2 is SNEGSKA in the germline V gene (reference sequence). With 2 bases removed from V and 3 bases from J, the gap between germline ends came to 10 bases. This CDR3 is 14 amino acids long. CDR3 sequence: CSARRGLDTGELFF. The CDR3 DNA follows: TGCAGTGCTAGACGGGGTTTGGACACCGGGGAGCTGTTTTTT.

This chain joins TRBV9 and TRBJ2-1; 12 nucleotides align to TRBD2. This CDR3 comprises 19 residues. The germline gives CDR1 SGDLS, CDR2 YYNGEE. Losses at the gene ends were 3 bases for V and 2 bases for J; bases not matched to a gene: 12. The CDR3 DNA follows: TGTGCCAGCAGCGGAAGACTAGCGGGAGAGGGTCAGGCCTACAATGAGCAGTTCTTC. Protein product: CASSGRLAGEGQAYNEQFF.

For the CDR3, the DNA is TGTGCCAGCAGTTGGGGGACAGGGGGCGCAGAGACCCAGTACTTC. It yields the protein CASSWGTGGAETQYF. The chain joins TRBV27 to TRBJ2-5, with 12 positions matching TRBD1. Germline loops: CDR1 MNHEY, CDR2 SMNVEV (reference sequence). J was trimmed by 4 bases and V by 4 bases; bases with no gene match: 4. The length of the CDR3 is 15 residues.

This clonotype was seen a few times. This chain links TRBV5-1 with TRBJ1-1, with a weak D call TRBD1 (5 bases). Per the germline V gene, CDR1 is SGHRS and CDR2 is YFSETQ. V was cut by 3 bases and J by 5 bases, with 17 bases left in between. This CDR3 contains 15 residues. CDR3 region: CASSSRGGVMTEAFF. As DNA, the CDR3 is TGCGCCAGCAGCTCGCGGGGAGGGGTAATGACTGAAGCTTTCTTT.

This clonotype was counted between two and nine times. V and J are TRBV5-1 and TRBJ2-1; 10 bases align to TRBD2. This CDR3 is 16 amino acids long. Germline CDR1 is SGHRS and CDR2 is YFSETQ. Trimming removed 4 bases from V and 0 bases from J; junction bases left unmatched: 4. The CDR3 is CASSGGLASSYNEQFF. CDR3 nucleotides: TGCGCCAGCAGCGGGGGACTAGCGAGCTCCTACAATGAGCAGTTCTTC.

CDR3 bases: TGCGCCAGCAGTCCCGAAGGGTTAAACACAGATACGCAGTATTTT. It translates to CASSPEGLNTDTQYF. The V and J genes are TRBV5-1 and TRBJ2-3; D not certain. V was clipped by 5 bases and J by 2 bases, with 15 bases between them. Germline V gene lookup returns CDR1 SGHRS and CDR2 YFSETQ. The CDR3 is 15 residues long.